The sequence of this T cell receptor beta chain was determined in a study of blood T cell repertoires in COVID-19. The CDR3 length is 14 residues. CDR1 and CDR2 from the germline V gene are KGHSH and LQKENI. The trim removed 6 bases at V and 6 bases at J, leaving 11 bases unmatched. Measured with immunoSEQ multiplex PCR; TCRdb has only the in-frame clones, and not every one. The table has about 230,000 clones, less than 85% seen once. The TCR comes from a woman in her 70s with active or convalescent COVID-19. V is TRBV18 and J is TRBJ2-7, with 7 bases that match TRBD1. Sequencing used peripheral blood. Here the CDR3 reads CASSPQTGIGEQYF. The CDR3 DNA sequence: TGTGCCAGCTCGCCCCAGACAGGGATCGGCGAGCAGTACTTC.